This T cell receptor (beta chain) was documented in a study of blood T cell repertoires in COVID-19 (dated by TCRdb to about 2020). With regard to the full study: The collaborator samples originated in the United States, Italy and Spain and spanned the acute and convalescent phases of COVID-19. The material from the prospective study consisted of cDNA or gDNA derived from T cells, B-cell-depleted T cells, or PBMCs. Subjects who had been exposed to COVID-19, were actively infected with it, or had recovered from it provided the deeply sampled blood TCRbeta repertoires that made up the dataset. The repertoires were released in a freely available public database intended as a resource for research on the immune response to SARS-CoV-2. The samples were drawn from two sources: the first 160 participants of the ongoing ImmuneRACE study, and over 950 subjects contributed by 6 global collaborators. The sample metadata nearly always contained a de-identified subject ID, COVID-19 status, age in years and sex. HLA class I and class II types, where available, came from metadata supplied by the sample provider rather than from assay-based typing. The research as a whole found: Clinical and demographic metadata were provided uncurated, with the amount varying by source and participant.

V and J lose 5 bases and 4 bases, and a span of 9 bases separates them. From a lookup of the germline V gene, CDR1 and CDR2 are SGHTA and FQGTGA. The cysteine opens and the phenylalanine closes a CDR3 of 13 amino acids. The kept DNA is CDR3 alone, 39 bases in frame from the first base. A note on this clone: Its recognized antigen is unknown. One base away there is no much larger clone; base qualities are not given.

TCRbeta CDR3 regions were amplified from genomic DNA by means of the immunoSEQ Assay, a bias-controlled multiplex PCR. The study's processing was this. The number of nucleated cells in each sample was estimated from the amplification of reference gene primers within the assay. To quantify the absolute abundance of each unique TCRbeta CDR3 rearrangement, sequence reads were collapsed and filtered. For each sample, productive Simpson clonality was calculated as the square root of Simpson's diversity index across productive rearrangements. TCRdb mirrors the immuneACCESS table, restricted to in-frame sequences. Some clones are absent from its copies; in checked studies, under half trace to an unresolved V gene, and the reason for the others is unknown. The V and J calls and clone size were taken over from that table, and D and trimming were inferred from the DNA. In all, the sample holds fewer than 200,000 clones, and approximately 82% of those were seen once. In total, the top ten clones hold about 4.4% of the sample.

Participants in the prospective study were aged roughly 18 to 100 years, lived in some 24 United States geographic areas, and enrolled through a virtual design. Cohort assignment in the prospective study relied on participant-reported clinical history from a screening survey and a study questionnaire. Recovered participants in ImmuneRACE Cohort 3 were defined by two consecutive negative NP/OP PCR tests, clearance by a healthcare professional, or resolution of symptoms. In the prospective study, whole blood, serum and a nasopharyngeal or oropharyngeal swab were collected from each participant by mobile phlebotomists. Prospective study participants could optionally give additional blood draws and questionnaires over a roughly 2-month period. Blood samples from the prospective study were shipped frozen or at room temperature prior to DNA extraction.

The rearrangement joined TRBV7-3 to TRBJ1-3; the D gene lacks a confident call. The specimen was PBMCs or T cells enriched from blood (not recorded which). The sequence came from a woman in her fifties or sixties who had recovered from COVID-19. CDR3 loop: CASSPQEGNTIYF. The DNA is TGTGCCAGCAGCCCCCAGGAAGGAAACACCATATATTTT.